The present entry profiles one T cell receptor (beta chain) with its context. TCRdb's copy holds only in-frame clones and misses some; the assay was immunoSEQ multiplex PCR. This table holds approximately 190,000 clones, around 83% found once. V was pared by 0 bases and J by 0 bases, with 5 bases of the junction left unmatched. CDR1 SGHRS and CDR2 YFSETQ come from the germline V gene. CDR3 length: 18 residues. The sample belongs to a study of blood T cell repertoires in COVID-19. Study-level information: PBMCs, B-cell-depleted T cells, or T cells were the source of the cDNA or gDNA that made up the material.

Allocation to cohorts depended on clinical history reported by the participants. The sequenced sample was PBMCs or T cells enriched from blood (not recorded which). The chain joins TRBV5-1 to TRBJ2-1; 11 nucleotides agree with TRBD2. The TCR was taken from a woman aged 25 to 39 who had been exposed to COVID-19. DNA for the CDR3: TGCGCCAGCAGCTTGGGGACTAGCGGGCGAAGCTCCTACAATGAGCAGTTCTTC. Protein: CASSLGTSGRSSYNEQFF.